The 20 T cell receptor beta chains listed next were all sequenced from one sample in a study of shared clonotypes between healthy human individuals. TCRdb's copy holds only in-frame clones and misses some; the assay was immunoSEQ multiplex PCR. Here the sample spans around 2.3 million clones, roughly 95% being singletons. The sequenced material came from naive CD4+ T cells sorted from blood. The subset is: CD45RA+ positively selected. These receptor sequences come from a man younger than 35 in good health.

The genes are TRBV9 and TRBJ1-6; D gene ambiguous. V dropped 4 bases and J dropped 7 bases, with 12 bases sitting between them. This CDR3 has 14 residues. CDR1 is SGDLS and CDR2 is YYNGEE in the germline V gene. Here the CDR3 DNA reads TGTGCCAGCAGCCCACTGCGGGCAAATTCACCCCTCCACTTT. It is translated as CASSPLRANSPLHF. Based on the CDR3 plus reference TRBV9 and TRBJ1-6, the full variable domain is DSGVTQTPKHLITATGQRVTLRCSPRSGDLSVYWYQQSLDQGLQFLIQYYNGEERAKGNILERFSAQQFPDLHSELNLSSLELGDSALYFCASSPLRANSPLHFGNGTRLTVT.

A note on this clone: One end of the junction is discordant with germline, which a read error may explain. V usage is TRBV10-2 and J usage is TRBJ2-3; D possibly matches TRBD1 or TRBD2 (5 bases each). The CDR3 consists of 15 residues. Germline V CDR1 and CDR2: WSHSY, SAAADI. The CDR3 DNA reads as TGCGCCAGCAATGAGGGGCAGAAAGGCACAGATACGCAGTATTTT. Amino acid sequence: CASNEGQKGTDTQYF.

The chain joins TRBV6-1 to TRBJ2-2; D is undetermined. This CDR3 region has 16 residues. The V and J ends lost 3 bases and 0 bases respectively, with 11 bases between them. The V gene's germline CDR1 is MNHNS and CDR2 SASEGT. CDR3 residues: CASSEVLGSNTGELFF. CDR3 DNA sequence: TGTGCCAGCAGTGAGGTCCTCGGGTCGAACACCGGGGAGCTGTTTTTT.

A single count supports this clone. The chain employs TRBV30 and TRBJ2-1, with TRBD1 as a possible D gene (5 bases). CDR3 length: 13 residues. The V end lost 3 bases, the J end lost 6 bases, and 12 bases lay between the germline ends. Germline V gene data show CDR1 as GTSNPN and CDR2 as SVGIG (reference sequence). The CDR3 here is CAWRWGSSNEQFF. The CDR3 coding sequence is TGTGCCTGGAGATGGGGCAGCTCCAATGAGCAGTTCTTC.

The chain uses TRBV5-1 and TRBJ2-7, with no clear D. The CDR3 covers 15 residues. V was cut by 0 bases and J by 2 bases, with 12 bases left in between. CDR1 SGHRS and CDR2 YFSETQ come from the germline V gene. The CDR3 reads CASSLAAGSTYEQYF. The CDR3 nucleotides are TGCGCCAGCAGCTTGGCGGCCGGCAGCACCTACGAGCAGTACTTC.

V usage is TRBV5-4 and J usage is TRBJ2-7; D is unclear. Germline V gene data show CDR1 as SGHNT and CDR2 as YYREEE (reference sequence). The CDR3 sequence is 14 residues long. Deletions cut 6 bases from V and 3 bases from J, with 16 bases between. The CDR3 region is CASTIAPSSYEQYF. The CDR3 DNA is TGTGCCAGCACCATCGCCCCAAGCAGCTACGAGCAGTACTTC. The whole variable domain, remainder taken from reference TRBV5-4 and TRBJ2-7, is ETGVTQSPTHLIKTRGQQVTLRCSSQSGHNTVSWYQQALGQGPQFIFQYYREEENGRGNFPPRFSGLQFPNYSSELNVNALELDDSALYLCASTIAPSSYEQYFGPGTRLTVT.

This chain connects TRBV5-4 to TRBJ2-3; TRBD1 is a possible D gene (5 bases). CDR1 is SGHNT, CDR2 YYREEE, per germline (reference sequence). CDR3 length: 13 residues. The ends were cut back, 5 bases at V and 5 bases at J, with 12 bases in the middle. The CDR3 loop is CASRTDLVDTQYF. The CDR3 DNA reads as TGTGCCAGCAGGACAGATCTGGTAGATACGCAGTATTTT.

The V call is TRBV9, the J call TRBJ2-3, with D maybe TRBD2 (6 bases). Germline V gene data show CDR1 as SGDLS and CDR2 as YYNGEE. The V gene lost 0 bases and the J gene lost 2 bases, with 10 bases spanning the gap. The CDR3 totals 15 residues. The CDR3 protein is CASSVGGRNTDTQYF. The CDR3 bases are TGTGCCAGCAGCGTAGGGGGGAGGAACACAGATACGCAGTATTTT.

V is TRBV5-1 and J is TRBJ2-7; D may be TRBD1 (6 bases). CDR1 is SGHRS and CDR2 is YFSETQ in the germline V gene. The CDR3 contains 14 residues. Trimming took off 4 bases at V and 8 bases at J, with 19 bases between the two ends. CDR3 DNA sequence: TGCGCCAGCAGCGGAGCACAGGGCCCGCAGCAGCAGTACTTC. Translated, it gives CASSGAQGPQQQYF.

Notes on this clone: Other DNA sequences from this sample encode an identical CDR3 as well. The chain recombines TRBV5-1 with TRBJ1-6; D uncertain. Germline V gene sequence: CDR1 SGHRS, CDR2 YFSETQ. This CDR3 has 14 residues. V gave up 0 bases and J gave up 7 bases, with 8 bases separating them. The CDR3 sequence is CASSLEGLNSPLHF. The CDR3 nucleotides are TGCGCCAGCAGCTTGGAAGGGTTGAATTCACCCCTCCACTTT.

The genes are TRBV28 and TRBJ1-5; unclear D gene. The CDR3 covers 15 residues. With 3 bases removed from V and 2 bases from J, the gap between germline ends came to 11 bases. Germline CDR1 is MDHEN and CDR2 is SYDVKM. The CDR3 here is CASSFEMVGNQPQHF. In DNA, the CDR3 is TGTGCCAGCAGTTTTGAGATGGTGGGCAATCAGCCCCAGCATTTT. The variable domain in full, completed from reference TRBV28 and TRBJ1-5, reads DVKVTQSSRYLVKRTGEKVFLECVQDMDHENMFWYRQDPGLGLRLIYFSYDVKMKEKGDIPEGYSVSREKKERFSLILESASTNQTSMYLCASSFEMVGNQPQHFGDGTRLSIL.

The chain joins TRBV7-9 to TRBJ1-4, with 7 bases lining up with TRBD1. The CDR3 spans 17 residues. V was clipped by 5 bases and J by 1 base; unmatched bases: 10. The germline V gene has CDR1 SEHNR and CDR2 FQNEAQ (reference sequence). CDR3 in DNA: TGTGCCAGCAGCCGAACCCAACGACAGGGAACTAATGAAAAACTGTTTTTT. Amino acids: CASSRTQRQGTNEKLFF. The complete variable domain, with remaining parts taken from reference TRBV7-9 and TRBJ1-4, reads DTGVSQNPRHKITKRGQNVTFRCDPISEHNRLYWYRQTLGQGPEFLTYFQNEAQLEKSRLLSDRFSAERPKGSFSTLEIQRTEQGDSAMYLCASSRTQRQGTNEKLFFGSGTQLSVL.

The chain recombines TRBV7-2 with TRBJ1-3; 8 bases are a match to TRBD1. Germline V gene data show CDR1 as SGHTA and CDR2 as FQGNSA. The CDR3 spans 15 residues. With 4 bases clipped from V and 4 bases from J, the junction kept 6 bases outside the gene matches. The CDR3 region is CASSSQTGAGNTIYF. CDR3 nucleotide sequence: TGTGCCAGCAGCTCGCAGACAGGGGCAGGAAACACCATATATTTT.

The rearrangement uses TRBV10-3 and TRBJ1-3; D uncertain. CDR3 length: 14 residues. Germline V gives CDR1 ENHRY, CDR2 SYGVKD. V was trimmed by 7 bases and J by 2 bases, leaving 12 bases between them. The CDR3 sequence is CAIMAPTTGNTIYF. The CDR3 region has the DNA TGTGCCATCATGGCTCCGACCACTGGAAACACCATATATTTT.

This clone showed up just once. Other DNA sequences in the sample encode the same CDR3. The rearrangement uses TRBV5-6 and TRBJ1-2; 9 nucleotides align to TRBD1. Germline assignment: CDR1 SGHDT and CDR2 YYEEEE. J was trimmed by 2 bases and V by 3 bases; bases with no gene match: 2. The CDR3 covers 14 residues. The CDR3 loop is CASSSGQGNYGYTF. For the CDR3, the DNA is TGTGCCAGCAGCTCCGGACAGGGGAACTATGGCTACACCTTC.

The genes are TRBV19 and TRBJ2-2; D remains unclear. The CDR3 loop spans 14 amino acids. V gave up 4 bases and J gave up 4 bases, with 10 bases separating them. In germline, CDR1 is LNHDA, CDR2 SQIVND (reference sequence). CDR3 loop: CASSSDRSTGELFF. CDR3 in DNA: TGTGCCAGTAGTAGCGATAGGTCCACCGGGGAGCTGTTTTTT. Drawing the rest from reference TRBV19 and TRBJ2-2, the complete variable domain is DGGITQSPKYLFRKEGQNVTLSCEQNLNHDAMYWYRQDPGQGLRLIYYSQIVNDFQKGDIAEGYSVSREKKESFPLTVTSAQKNPTAFYLCASSSDRSTGELFFGEGSRLTVL.

This chain connects TRBV6-6 to TRBJ2-2; TRBD2 agrees at 11 bases. The V gene's germline CDR1 is MNHNY and CDR2 SVGAGI (reference sequence). There are 16 residues in the CDR3. The trim removed 6 bases at V and 6 bases at J, leaving 9 bases unmatched. CDR3 nucleotide sequence: TGTGCCAGCAGCTATCTAGCGGGAGGAGGACCCGGGGAGCTGTTTTTT. As protein: CASSYLAGGGPGELFF.

The chain employs TRBV28 and TRBJ1-4, with D unclear. Trimming pared 6 bases from V and 0 bases from J, leaving 11 bases between. The CDR3 is 15 amino acids. Germline values: CDR1 MDHEN, CDR2 SYDVKM. CDR3 in DNA: TGTGCCAGCAGCCTCCCTCGGGCAACTAATGAAAAACTGTTTTTT. This encodes CASSLPRATNEKLFF.

This clone was seen once. V gene TRBV6-6 combines with J gene TRBJ2-2; D perhaps matches TRBD1 (6 bases). Germline CDR1 MNHNY, CDR2 SVGAGI (reference sequence). The CDR3 spans 14 residues. V lost 2 bases and J 7 bases, leaving 11 bases between the germline ends. DNA of the CDR3: TGTGCCAGCAGTTACGGGCAGGGGAACGGGGAGCTGTTTTTT. It codes for CASSYGQGNGELFF.

The rearrangement uses TRBV19 and TRBJ2-7; 11 bases match TRBD2. J gave up 2 bases and V 6 bases, and 6 bases lay outside the gene matches. The CDR3 sequence is 15 residues long. Germline assignment: CDR1 LNHDA and CDR2 SQIVND (reference sequence). CDR3 protein: CASRKTSGSAYEQYF. CDR3 nucleotide sequence: TGTGCCAGTAGGAAAACTAGCGGGAGTGCCTACGAGCAGTACTTC.